This TCR beta chain was recorded in a study of OX40 agonist ivuxolimab in advanced cancers. Study-level information: From 23 to 79 years was the age range, with a mean of around 54 years, and 70% to 85% were male.

The CDR3 is 15 amino acids. CDR1 and CDR2 (germline): SNHLY, FYNNEI. The trim removed 0 bases at V and 4 bases at J, leaving 2 bases unmatched. Only in-frame clones appear in the TCRdb table, and some are missing; sequencing was by immunoSEQ multiplex PCR. The repertoire holds 75,000 to 100,000 clones, with around 80% as singletons. This chain connects TRBV2 to TRBJ1-5; 8 positions match TRBD1. Source: CD4+ or CD8+ T cells sorted from blood, taken in a trial of the OX40 agonist ivuxolimab. This receptor was obtained from an adult with an advanced solid tumor such as melanoma, head and neck, liver or kidney cancer. CDR3 DNA sequence: TGTGCCAGCAGTGAAGCCGGGACAGGAAATCAGCCCCAGCATTTT. Translation gives CASSEAGTGNQPQHF.